A single TCR beta chain is shown here with its context. Its antigen is unidentified. The data derive from a study of immune cell composition in non-small cell lung cancer. Overall study findings and caveats: Dominant in vivo tumour-associated clones were not shown to share tumour-reactive sequences. Tumour TCR-beta clonality showed no significant link to smoking pack-years. Squamous carcinomas (75%) more often had tumour-associated clones >0.5% than adenocarcinomas (33%).

Some clones are missing from TCRdb's copy, which holds only in-frame ones; the method was immunoSEQ multiplex PCR. The sample has around 2,700 clones, 65% to 80% seen once. CDR1 is SGHRS and CDR2 is YFSETQ in the germline V gene. V shed 3 bases, J shed 6 bases, and the junction held 11 bases outside the gene matches. The CDR3 has 16 residues. The sequencing sample was made of lung tumor tissue. The sequence was obtained from a human donor with non-small cell lung cancer. The chain joins TRBV5-1 to TRBJ2-2; 7 bases align to TRBD2. The CDR3, as DNA: TGCGCCAGCAGCTATACGGCGGGAGCTCGCCCCGGGGAGCTGTTTTTT. Its translation: CASSYTAGARPGELFF.